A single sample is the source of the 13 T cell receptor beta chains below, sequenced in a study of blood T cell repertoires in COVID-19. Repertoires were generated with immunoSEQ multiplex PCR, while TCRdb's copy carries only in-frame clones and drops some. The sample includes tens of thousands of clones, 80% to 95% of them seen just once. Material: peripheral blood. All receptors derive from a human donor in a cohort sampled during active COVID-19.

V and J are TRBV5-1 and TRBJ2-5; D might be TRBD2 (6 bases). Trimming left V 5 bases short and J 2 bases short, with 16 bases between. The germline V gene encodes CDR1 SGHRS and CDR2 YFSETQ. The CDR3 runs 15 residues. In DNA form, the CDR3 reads TGCGCCAGCAGAGTCTGGGCTAGCGCTCAAGAGACCCAGTACTTC. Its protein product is CASRVWASAQETQYF.

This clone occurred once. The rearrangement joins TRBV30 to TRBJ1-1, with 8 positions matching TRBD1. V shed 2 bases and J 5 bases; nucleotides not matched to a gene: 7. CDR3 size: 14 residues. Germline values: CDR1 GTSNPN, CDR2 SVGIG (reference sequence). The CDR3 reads CAWSPTGAGTEAFF. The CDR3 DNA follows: TGTGCCTGGAGTCCGACAGGGGCGGGGACTGAAGCTTTCTTT.

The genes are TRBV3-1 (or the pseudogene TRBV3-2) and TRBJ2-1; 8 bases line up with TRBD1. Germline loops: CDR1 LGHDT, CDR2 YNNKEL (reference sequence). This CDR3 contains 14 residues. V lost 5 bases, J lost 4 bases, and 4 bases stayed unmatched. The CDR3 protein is CASSARTGYNEQFF. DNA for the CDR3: TGTGCCAGCAGCGCCCGGACAGGGTACAATGAGCAGTTCTTC.

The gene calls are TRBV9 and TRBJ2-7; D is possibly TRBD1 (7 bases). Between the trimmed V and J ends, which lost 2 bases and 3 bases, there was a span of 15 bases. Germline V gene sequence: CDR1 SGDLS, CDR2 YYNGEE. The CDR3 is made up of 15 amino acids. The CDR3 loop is CASSVGGQSHYEQYF. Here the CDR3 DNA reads TGTGCCAGCAGCGTGGGGGGACAGTCGCACTACGAGCAGTACTTC. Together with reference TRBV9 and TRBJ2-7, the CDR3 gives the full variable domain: DSGVTQTPKHLITATGQRVTLRCSPRSGDLSVYWYQQSLDQGLQFLIQYYNGEERAKGNILERFSAQQFPDLHSELNLSSLELGDSALYFCASSVGGQSHYEQYFGPGTRLTVT.

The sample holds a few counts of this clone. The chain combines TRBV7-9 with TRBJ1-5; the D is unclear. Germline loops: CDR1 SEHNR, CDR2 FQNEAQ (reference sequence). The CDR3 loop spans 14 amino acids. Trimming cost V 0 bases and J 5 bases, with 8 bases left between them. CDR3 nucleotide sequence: TGTGCCAGCAGCTTAGCGCCTATCGATCAGCCCCAGCATTTT. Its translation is CASSLAPIDQPQHF.

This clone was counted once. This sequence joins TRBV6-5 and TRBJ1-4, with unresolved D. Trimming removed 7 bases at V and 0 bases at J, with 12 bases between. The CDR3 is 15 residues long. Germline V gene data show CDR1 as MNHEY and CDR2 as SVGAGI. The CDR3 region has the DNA TGTGCCAGCAAAGGCCGGACTACAACTAATGAAAAACTGTTTTTT. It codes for CASKGRTTTNEKLFF.

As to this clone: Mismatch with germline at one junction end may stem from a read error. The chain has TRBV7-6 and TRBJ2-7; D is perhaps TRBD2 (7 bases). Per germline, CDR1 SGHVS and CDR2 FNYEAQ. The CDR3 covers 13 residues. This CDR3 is CASSRGASDEQYF. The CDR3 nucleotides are TGTGCCAGCAGCCGGGGGGCCTCCGACGAGCAGTACTTC.

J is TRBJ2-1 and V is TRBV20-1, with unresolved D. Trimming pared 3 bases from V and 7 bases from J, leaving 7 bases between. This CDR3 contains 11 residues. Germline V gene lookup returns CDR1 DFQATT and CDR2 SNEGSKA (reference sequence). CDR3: CSARLGNEQFF. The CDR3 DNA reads TGCAGTGCTAGGCTCGGTAATGAGCAGTTCTTC.

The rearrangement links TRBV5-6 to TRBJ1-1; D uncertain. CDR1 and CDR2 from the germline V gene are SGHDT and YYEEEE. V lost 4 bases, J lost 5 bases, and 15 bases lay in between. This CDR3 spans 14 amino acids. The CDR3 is CASSPPGTWTEAFF. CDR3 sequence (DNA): TGTGCCAGCAGCCCCCCGGGAACATGGACTGAAGCTTTCTTT.

CDR3 amino acids: CASSSPTSGGGGRHEQYF. The CDR3 DNA reads TGTGCCAGCAGTTCCCCGACTAGCGGGGGGGGCGGGAGACACGAGCAGTACTTC. The rearrangement links TRBV27 to TRBJ2-7; 14 bases line up with TRBD2. V dropped 4 bases and J dropped 5; count of bases not matched to a gene: 13. This CDR3 has 18 residues. The germline V gene has CDR1 MNHEY and CDR2 SMNVEV (reference sequence).

The CDR3 loop reads CASSTAGQSSYEQYF. Written as DNA, the CDR3 is TGTGCCAGTAGTACAGCGGGGCAGAGCTCCTACGAGCAGTACTTC. The gene calls are TRBV19 and TRBJ2-7; 7 positions agree with TRBD2. With V trimmed by 4 bases and J by 0 bases, 6 bases remained unmatched. This CDR3 is built from 15 residues. The V gene's germline CDR1 is LNHDA and CDR2 SQIVND (reference sequence).

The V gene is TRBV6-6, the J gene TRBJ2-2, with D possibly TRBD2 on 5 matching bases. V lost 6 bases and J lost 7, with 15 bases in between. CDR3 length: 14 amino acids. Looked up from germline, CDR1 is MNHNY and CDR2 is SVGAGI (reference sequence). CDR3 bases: TGTGCCAGCAGACGCCTTGAGGGCATCGGGGAGCTGTTTTTT. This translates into CASRRLEGIGELFF.

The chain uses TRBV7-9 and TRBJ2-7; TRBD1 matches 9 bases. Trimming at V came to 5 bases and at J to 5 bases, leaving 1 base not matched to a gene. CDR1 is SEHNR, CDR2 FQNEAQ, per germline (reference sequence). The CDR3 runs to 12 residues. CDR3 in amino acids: CASSRQGDEQYF. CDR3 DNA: TGTGCCAGCAGCAGACAGGGGGACGAGCAGTACTTC.